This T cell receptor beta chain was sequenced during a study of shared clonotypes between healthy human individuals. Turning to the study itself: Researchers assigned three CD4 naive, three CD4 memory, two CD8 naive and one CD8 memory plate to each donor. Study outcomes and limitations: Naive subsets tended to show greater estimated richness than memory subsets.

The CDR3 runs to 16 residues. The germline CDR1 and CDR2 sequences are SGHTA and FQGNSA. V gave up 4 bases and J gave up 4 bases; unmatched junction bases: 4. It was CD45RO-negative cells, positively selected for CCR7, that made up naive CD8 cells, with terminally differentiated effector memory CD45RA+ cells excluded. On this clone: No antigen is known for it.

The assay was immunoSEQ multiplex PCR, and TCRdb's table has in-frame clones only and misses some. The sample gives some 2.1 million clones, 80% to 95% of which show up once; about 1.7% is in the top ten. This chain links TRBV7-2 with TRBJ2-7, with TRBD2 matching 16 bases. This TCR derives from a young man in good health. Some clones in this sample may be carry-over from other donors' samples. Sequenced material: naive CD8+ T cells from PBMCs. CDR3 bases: TGTGCCAGCAGCTCGGGACTAGCGGGAGGGGTATACGAGCAGTACTTC. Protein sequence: CASSSGLAGGVYEQYF.